The present TCR beta chain was sequenced within a study of beta chain features in type 1 diabetes. Whole-study context: Patients shared similar age, gender and cell yields with healthy donors.

The whole isolated RNA underwent reverse transcription, so sequencing captured expressed TCRB transcripts. Sequencing was performed with immunoSEQ multiplex PCR; in TCRdb, only in-frame clones are kept and a portion is missing. The sample contains about 160,000 clones, around 8% of which appear only once. V was shortened by 7 bases and J by 7 bases, with 11 bases between the two germline ends. Looked up from germline, CDR1 is SQVTM and CDR2 is ANQGSEA. The CDR3 length is 11 residues. Averaging roughly 100 mL, one heparinised blood draw was given by each donor. This clone was observed a handful of times. Its antigen is not identified. Whole-study findings and limits: There was a moderate but significant shortening of TCRB CDR3s in all four CD4+ subsets of Type 1 diabetes patients.

The sequence was collected from a woman aged 18 to 35 with type 1 diabetes. Sequences were obtained from central memory CD4+ T cells from blood. This chain uses TRBV29-1 with TRBJ2-1; D ambiguous. This chain's CDR3 is CSALVRNEQFF. The CDR3 region has the DNA TGCAGCGCCCTAGTCCGGAATGAGCAGTTCTTC.